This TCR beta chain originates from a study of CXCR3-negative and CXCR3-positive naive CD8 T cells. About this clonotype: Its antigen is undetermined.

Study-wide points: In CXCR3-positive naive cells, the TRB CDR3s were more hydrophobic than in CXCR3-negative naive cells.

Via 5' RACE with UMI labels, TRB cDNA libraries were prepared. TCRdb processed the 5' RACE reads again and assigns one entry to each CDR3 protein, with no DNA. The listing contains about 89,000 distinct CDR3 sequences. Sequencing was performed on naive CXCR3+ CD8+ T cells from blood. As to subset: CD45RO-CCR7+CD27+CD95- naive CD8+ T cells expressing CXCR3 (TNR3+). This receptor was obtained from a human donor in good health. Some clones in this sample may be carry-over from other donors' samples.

CDR3 loop: CASSAQGSTEAFF. V gene TRBV9 combines with J gene TRBJ1-1; TCRdb indicates TRBD1, and absent DNA this call remains unverified. CDR1 SGDLS and CDR2 YYNGEE come from the germline V gene. The CDR3 sequence is 13 residues long.